This T cell receptor beta chain was profiled in a study of blood T cell repertoires in COVID-19. Study-wide background: The samples span acute and convalescent COVID-19 from the United States, Italy and Spain.

Those enrolled, adults aged roughly 18 to 89 years, came from around 24 US areas. Membership in each cohort depended on participant-reported clinical history. Before they entered the study, exposed participants had met a COVID-19 case within 2 weeks. This table comes from immunoSEQ multiplex PCR, and its TCRdb copy is limited to in-frame clones, with some not included. The sample lists about 240,000 clones; around 82% were seen once. The germline V gene encodes CDR1 MNHEY and CDR2 SVGEGT. V lost 2 bases, J lost 0 bases, and 5 bases stayed unmatched. The CDR3 sequence is 16 residues long. Sequencing was performed on PBMCs or T cells enriched from blood (not recorded which). This TCR came from a middle-aged woman who had been exposed to COVID-19. The genes are TRBV6-2 or TRBV6-3 and TRBJ2-5, with 8 positions matching TRBD1. CDR3 loop: CASSYTTGGHQETQYF. In nucleotides, the CDR3 is TGTGCCAGCAGTTACACCACAGGGGGACACCAAGAGACCCAGTACTTC.